Listed here is a single TCR beta chain. The antigen is undetermined. The table came from immunoSEQ multiplex PCR; TCRdb's copy has only in-frame clones and leaves some out. The sample includes roughly 170,000 clones, 88% seen only once; the top ten take approximately 0.49%. This entry comes from a study of T cell responses to AZD1222 COVID-19 vaccine. Study information: Second-dose groups at about 4 or about 12 weeks were pooled. Whole-study findings and limits: Spike-specific TCR breadth and depth both grew after two AZD1222 doses. It was only a handful of AZD1222 recipients who were seropositive at baseline. Donors skewed white British and female; clonal diversity was possibly underestimated.

V was pared by 5 bases and J by 0 bases, with 19 bases between. CDR3 length: 16 amino acids. Germline V lookup: CDR1 GTSNPN, CDR2 SVGIG (reference sequence). Material: peripheral blood, obtained on day 0 of AZD1222 vaccination. The gene calls are TRBV30 and TRBJ1-2, with D possibly being TRBD1 (5 bases). The sequence came from an adult in good health. The CDR3 reads CAWVHPRGLTNYGYTF. CDR3 nucleotides: TGTGCCTGGGTCCACCCCCGGGGCCTTACTAACTATGGCTACACCTTC.